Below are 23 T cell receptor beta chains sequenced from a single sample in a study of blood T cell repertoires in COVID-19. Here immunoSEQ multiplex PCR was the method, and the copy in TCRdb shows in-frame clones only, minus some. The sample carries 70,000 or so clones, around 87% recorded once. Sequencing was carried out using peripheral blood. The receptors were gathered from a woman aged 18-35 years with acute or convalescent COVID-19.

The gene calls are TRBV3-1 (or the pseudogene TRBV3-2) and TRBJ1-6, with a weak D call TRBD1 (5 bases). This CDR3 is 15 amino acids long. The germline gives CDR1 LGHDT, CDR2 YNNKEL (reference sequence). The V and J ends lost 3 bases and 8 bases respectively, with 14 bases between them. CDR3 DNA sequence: TGTGCCAGCAGCCATGCCTCGATAGGGGATTCACCCCTCCACTTT. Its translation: CASSHASIGDSPLHF.

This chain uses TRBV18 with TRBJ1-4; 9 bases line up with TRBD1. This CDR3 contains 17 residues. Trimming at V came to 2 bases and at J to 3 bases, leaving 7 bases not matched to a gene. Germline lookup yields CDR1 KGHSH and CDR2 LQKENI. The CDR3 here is CASSPTGQGRANEKLFF. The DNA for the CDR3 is TGTGCCAGCTCACCAACGGGACAGGGAAGGGCTAATGAAAAACTGTTTTTT. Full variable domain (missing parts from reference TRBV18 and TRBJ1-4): NAGVMQNPRHLVRRRGQEARLRCSPMKGHSHVYWYRQLPEEGLKFMVYLQKENIIDESGMPKERFSAEFPKEGPSILRIQQVVRGDSAAYFCASSPTGQGRANEKLFFGSGTQLSVL.

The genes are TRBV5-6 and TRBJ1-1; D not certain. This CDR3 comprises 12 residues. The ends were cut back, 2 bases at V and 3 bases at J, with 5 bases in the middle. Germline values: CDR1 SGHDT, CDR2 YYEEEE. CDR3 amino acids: CASSFFDTEAFF. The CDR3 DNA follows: TGTGCCAGCAGCTTCTTCGACACTGAAGCTTTCTTT.

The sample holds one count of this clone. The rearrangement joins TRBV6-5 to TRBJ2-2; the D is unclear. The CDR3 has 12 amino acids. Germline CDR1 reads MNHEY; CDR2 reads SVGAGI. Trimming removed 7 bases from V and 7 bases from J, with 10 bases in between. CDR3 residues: CASTGYGGELFF. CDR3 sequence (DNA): TGTGCCAGCACCGGTTACGGCGGGGAGCTGTTTTTT.

The CDR3 DNA follows: TGTGCCACCATGTACAACCACTATGGCTACACCTTC. Translating gives CATMYNHYGYTF. V and J are TRBV6-5 and TRBJ1-2; D is unclear. Germline V gene data show CDR1 as MNHEY and CDR2 as SVGAGI. Trimming took off 10 bases at V and 3 bases at J, with 12 bases between the two ends. This CDR3 is 12 amino acids long.

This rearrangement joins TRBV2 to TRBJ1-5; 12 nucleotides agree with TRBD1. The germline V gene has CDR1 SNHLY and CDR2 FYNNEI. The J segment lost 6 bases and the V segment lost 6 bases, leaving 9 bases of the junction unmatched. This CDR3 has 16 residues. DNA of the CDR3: TGTGCCAGCAGCACTGGGGACAGGGGGCCGAGTCAGCCCCAGCATTTT. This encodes CASSTGDRGPSQPQHF.

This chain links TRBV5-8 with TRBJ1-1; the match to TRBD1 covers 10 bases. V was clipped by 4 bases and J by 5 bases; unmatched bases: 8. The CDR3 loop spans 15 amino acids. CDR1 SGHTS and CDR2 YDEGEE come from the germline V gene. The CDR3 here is CASSGWTGGATEAFF. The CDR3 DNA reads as TGTGCCAGCAGCGGGTGGACAGGGGGTGCAACTGAAGCTTTCTTT. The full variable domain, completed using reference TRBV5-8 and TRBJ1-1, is EAGVTQSPTHLIKTRGQQATLRCSPISGHTSVYWYQQALGLGLQFLLWYDEGEERNRGNFPPRFSGRQFPNYSSELNVNALELEDSALYLCASSGWTGGATEAFFGQGTRLTVV.

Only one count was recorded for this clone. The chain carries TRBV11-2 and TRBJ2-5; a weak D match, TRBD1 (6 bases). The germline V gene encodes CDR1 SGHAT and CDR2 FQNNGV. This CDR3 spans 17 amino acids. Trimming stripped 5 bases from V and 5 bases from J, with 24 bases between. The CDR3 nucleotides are TGTGCCAGCAGCCAAATGTTGGGGGCCCCACTCGGGGAGACCCAGTACTTC. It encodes CASSQMLGAPLGETQYF. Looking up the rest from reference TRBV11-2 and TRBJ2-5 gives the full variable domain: EAGVAQSPRYKIIEKRQSVAFWCNPISGHATLYWYQQILGQGPKLLIQFQNNGVVDDSQLPKDRFSAERLKGVDSTLKIQPAKLEDSAVYLCASSQMLGAPLGETQYFGPGTRLLVL.

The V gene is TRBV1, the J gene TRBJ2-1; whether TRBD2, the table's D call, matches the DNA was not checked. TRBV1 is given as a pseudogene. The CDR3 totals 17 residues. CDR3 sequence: CTSSRPLAGGLRDEQFF. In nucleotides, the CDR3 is TGCACCAGCAGCCGCCCACTAGCGGGAGGGCTTAGGGATGAGCAGTTCTTC.

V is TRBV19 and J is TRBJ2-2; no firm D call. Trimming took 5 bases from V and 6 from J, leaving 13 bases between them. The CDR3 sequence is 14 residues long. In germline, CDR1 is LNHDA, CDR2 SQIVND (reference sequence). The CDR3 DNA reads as TGTGCCAGTAGTCCCGGTCCCAACGCCGGGGAGCTGTTTTTT. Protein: CASSPGPNAGELFF.

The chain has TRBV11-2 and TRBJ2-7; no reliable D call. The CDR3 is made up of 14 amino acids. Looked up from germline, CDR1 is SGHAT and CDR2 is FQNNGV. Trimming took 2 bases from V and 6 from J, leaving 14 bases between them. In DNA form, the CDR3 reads TGTGCCAGCAGCTTAAATATCCTCGGTTCCGAGCAGTACTTC. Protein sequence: CASSLNILGSEQYF.

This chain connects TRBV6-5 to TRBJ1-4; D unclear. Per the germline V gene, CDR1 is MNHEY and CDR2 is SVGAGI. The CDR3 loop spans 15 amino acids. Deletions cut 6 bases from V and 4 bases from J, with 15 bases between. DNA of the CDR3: TGTGCCAGCAGGAAGGTTTGGGGAGATAATGAAAAACTGTTTTTT. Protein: CASRKVWGDNEKLFF.

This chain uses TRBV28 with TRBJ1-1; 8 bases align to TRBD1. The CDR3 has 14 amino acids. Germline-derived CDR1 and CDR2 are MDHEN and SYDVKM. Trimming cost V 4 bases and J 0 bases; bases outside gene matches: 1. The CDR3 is CASSSTGVNTEAFF. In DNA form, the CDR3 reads TGTGCCAGCAGTTCGACAGGGGTGAACACTGAAGCTTTCTTT.

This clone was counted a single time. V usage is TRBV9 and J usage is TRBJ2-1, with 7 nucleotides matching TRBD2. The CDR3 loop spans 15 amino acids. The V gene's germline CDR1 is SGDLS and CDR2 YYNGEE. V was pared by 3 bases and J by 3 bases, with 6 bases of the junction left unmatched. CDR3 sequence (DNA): TGTGCCAGCAGCGCTAGCGGAGGGCGCTACAATGAGCAGTTCTTC. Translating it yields CASSASGGRYNEQFF.

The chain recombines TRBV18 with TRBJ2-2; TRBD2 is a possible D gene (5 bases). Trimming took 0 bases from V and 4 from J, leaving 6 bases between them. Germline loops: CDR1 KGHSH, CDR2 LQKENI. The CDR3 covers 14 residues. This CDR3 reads CASSPPGVTGELFF. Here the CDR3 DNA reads TGTGCCAGCTCACCACCGGGAGTCACCGGGGAGCTGTTTTTT.

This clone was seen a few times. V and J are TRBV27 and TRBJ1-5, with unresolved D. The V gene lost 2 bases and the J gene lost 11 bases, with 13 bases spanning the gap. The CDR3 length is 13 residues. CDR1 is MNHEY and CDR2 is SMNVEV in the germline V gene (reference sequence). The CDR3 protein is CASSLGPEMAQHF. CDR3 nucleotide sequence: TGTGCCAGCAGTTTAGGGCCCGAAATGGCCCAGCATTTT.

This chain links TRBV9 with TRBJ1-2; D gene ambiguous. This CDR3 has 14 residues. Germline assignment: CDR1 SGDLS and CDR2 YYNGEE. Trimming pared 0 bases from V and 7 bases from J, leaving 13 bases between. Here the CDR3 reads CASSVADDGRGYTF. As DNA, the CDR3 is TGTGCCAGCAGCGTAGCTGATGATGGGCGTGGCTACACCTTC.

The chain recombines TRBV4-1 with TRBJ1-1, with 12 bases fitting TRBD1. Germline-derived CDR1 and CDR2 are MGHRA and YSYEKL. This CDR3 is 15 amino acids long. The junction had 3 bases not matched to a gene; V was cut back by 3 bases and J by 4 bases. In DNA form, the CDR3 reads TGCGCCAGCAGCCAGGGACAGGGGGCGCTCACTGAAGCTTTCTTT. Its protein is CASSQGQGALTEAFF.

CDR3 in amino acids: CASGLVLGRETEAFF. CDR3 DNA: TGTGCTAGTGGTTTGGTACTGGGGAGGGAGACTGAAGCTTTCTTT. V gene TRBV12-5 combines with J gene TRBJ1-1; D is undetermined. Germline V CDR1 and CDR2: LGHNT, FRNRAP. The CDR3 has 15 amino acids. Trimming removed 0 bases from V and 5 bases from J, with 13 bases in between.

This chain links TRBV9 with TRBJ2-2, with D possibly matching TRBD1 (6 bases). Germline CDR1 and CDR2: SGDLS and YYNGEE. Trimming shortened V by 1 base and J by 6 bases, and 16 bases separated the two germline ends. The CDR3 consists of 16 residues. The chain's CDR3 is CASSVRGTLGAGELFF. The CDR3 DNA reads TGTGCCAGCAGCGTAAGGGGGACGCTCGGGGCCGGGGAGCTGTTTTTT.

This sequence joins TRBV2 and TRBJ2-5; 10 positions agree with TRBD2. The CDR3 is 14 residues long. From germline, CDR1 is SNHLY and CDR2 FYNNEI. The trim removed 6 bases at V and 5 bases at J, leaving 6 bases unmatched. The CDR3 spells CASSPLAGWETQYF. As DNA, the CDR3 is TGTGCCAGCAGCCCACTAGCGGGGTGGGAGACCCAGTACTTC. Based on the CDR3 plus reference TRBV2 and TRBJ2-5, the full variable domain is EPEVTQTPSHQVTQMGQEVILRCVPISNHLYFYWYRQILGQKVEFLVSFYNNEISEKSEIFDDQFSVERPDGSNFTLKIRSTKLEDSAMYFCASSPLAGWETQYFGPGTRLLVL.

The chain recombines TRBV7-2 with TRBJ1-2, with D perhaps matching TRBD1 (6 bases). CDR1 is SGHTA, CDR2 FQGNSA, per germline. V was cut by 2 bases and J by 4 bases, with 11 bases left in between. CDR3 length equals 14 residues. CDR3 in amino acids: CASSLRGQIYGYTF. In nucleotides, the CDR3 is TGTGCCAGCAGCTTACGGGGACAAATCTATGGCTACACCTTC. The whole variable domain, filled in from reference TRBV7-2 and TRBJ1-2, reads GAGVSQSPSNKVTEKGKDVELRCDPISGHTALYWYRQSLGQGLEFLIYFQGNSAPDKSGLPSDRFSAERTGGSVSTLTIQRTQQEDSAVYLCASSLRGQIYGYTFGSGTRLTVV.

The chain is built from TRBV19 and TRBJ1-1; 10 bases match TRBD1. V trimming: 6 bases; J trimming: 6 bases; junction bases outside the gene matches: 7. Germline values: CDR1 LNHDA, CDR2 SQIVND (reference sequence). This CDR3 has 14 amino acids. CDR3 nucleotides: TGTGCCAGTAGGTCTCCGGGACAGGGGTCTGAAGCTTTCTTT. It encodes CASRSPGQGSEAFF.